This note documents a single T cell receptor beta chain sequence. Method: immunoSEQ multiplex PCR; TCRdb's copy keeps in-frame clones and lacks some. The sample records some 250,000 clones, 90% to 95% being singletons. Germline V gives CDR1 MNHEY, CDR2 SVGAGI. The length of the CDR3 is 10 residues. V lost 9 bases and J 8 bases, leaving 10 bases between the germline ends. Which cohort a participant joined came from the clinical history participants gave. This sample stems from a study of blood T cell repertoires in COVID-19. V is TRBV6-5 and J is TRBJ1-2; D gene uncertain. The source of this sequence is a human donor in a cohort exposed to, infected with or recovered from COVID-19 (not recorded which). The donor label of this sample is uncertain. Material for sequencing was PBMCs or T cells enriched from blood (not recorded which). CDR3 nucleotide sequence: TGTGCCAGTGGAGACGTGGGCTACACCTTC. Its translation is CASGDVGYTF.